The 16 T cell receptor beta chains below were found in one sample sequenced in a study of CD8+CD57+ T cells in acquired aplastic anemia. The authors sequenced patients whose flow cytometry had shown CD8+CD57+ cell expansion. CDR3 and TCR beta VDJ profiling relied on genomic DNA as the template. TCRdb processed the reads anew with MiXCR; each CDR3 protein has one entry. This repertoire shows some 200,000 distinct CDR3 sequences, roughly 50% found once; its top ten account for just under 20%. The sample consisted of sorted CD4+, CD8+, or CD8+CD57+ T cells (not recorded which) from PBMCs. The receptor set was obtained from a human donor with aplastic anemia.

This chain uses TRBV19 with TRBJ2-3; D is unresolved. V was trimmed by 4 bases and J by 6 bases, leaving 14 bases between them. The germline V gene has CDR1 LNHDA and CDR2 SQIVND (reference sequence). This CDR3 has 14 amino acids. Written as DNA, the CDR3 is TGTGCCAGTAGTAAGGAACGTACTCTGGATACGCAGTATTTT. Amino acid sequence: CASSKERTLDTQYF.

A few counts support this clonotype. The gene calls are TRBV2 and TRBJ1-2, with D maybe TRBD1 (6 bases). Trimming left V 5 bases short and J 7 bases short, with 20 bases between. CDR3 length: 15 amino acids. Germline V gene data show CDR1 as SNHLY and CDR2 as FYNNEI. The CDR3 loop reads CASSLTFGGFGGYTF. The CDR3 DNA is TGTGCCAGCAGTTTAACATTCGGGGGCTTTGGTGGCTACACCTTC.

In its sample, this clonotype was seen many times. This chain connects TRBV5-8 to TRBJ2-1, with D tentatively TRBD1 or TRBD2 (5 bases each). From germline, CDR1 is SGHTS and CDR2 YDEGEE. V was clipped by 0 bases and J by 7 bases, with 14 bases between them. This CDR3 region has 15 residues. DNA for the CDR3: TGTGCCAGCAGCTTGGTGGGGACCCTAGGGAATGAGCAGTTCTTC. It translates to CASSLVGTLGNEQFF.

This clonotype was counted at least ten times. The chain employs TRBV7-3 and TRBJ2-5; 9 bases match TRBD1. V dropped 5 bases and J dropped 2; count of bases not matched to a gene: 9. The CDR3 length is 16 residues. Per the germline V gene, CDR1 is SGHTA and CDR2 is FQGTGA. The CDR3 loop reads CASSRGTGRLQETQYF. The CDR3 DNA follows: TGTGCCAGCAGCCGAGGGACAGGGAGACTGCAAGAGACCCAGTACTTC.

This clonotype showed up just a few times. CDR3 sequence: CASSFTTSTDTQYF. As DNA, the CDR3 is TGTGCCAGCAGTTTTACCACAAGCACAGATACGCAGTATTTT. This chain joins TRBV12-3 or TRBV12-4 and TRBJ2-3; no firm D call. Trimming stripped 3 bases from V and 0 bases from J, with 7 bases between. The CDR3 extends over 14 amino acids.

About this clonotype: At one boundary the junction diverges from the germline segment, which might be a read error. This chain uses TRBV20-1 with TRBJ1-1, with 7 bases matching TRBD1. This CDR3 spans 15 amino acids. The germline V gene has CDR1 DFQATT and CDR2 SNEGSKA (reference sequence). This chain's CDR3 is CSARDRRTGTPEAFF. The CDR3 DNA reads TGCAGTGCTCGAGATAGGAGGACAGGAACTCCTGAAGCTTTCTTT.

This chain links TRBV15 with TRBJ1-2; D perhaps matches TRBD1 (5 bases). This CDR3 has 15 residues. The V and J ends lost 3 bases and 1 base respectively, with 12 bases between them. CDR1 and CDR2 (germline): LNHNV, YYDKDF (reference sequence). The DNA of the CDR3 is TGTGCCACCAGCAGCCCCGCAGGGTATAACTATGGCTACACCTTC. Its protein product is CATSSPAGYNYGYTF.

This clonotype was observed at least ten times. CDR3 sequence reads: CASSLGAPDRGGTDTQYF. In nucleotides, the CDR3 is TGTGCCAGCAGCTTAGGAGCGCCCGACAGGGGAGGCACAGATACGCAGTATTTT. V and J are TRBV7-6 and TRBJ2-3; 8 bases match TRBD1. Per the germline V gene, CDR1 is SGHVS and CDR2 is FNYEAQ. V lost 1 base, J lost 1 base, and 10 bases stayed unmatched. CDR3 length equals 18 residues.

This clonotype came up many times. This chain joins TRBV25-1 and TRBJ1-6; no clear D. The CDR3 sequence is 13 residues long. Trimming removed 0 bases from V and 10 bases from J, with 7 bases in between. Germline V lookup: CDR1 MGHDK, CDR2 SYGVNS. Written as DNA, the CDR3 is TGTGCCAGCAGTGAATATCGTCAATCACCCCTCCACTTT. This translates into CASSEYRQSPLHF.

In this sample, this clonotype turned up many times. The rearrangement links TRBV9 to TRBJ1-1; no reliable D call. Trimming pared 2 bases from V and 10 bases from J, leaving 12 bases between. The germline CDR1 and CDR2 sequences are SGDLS and YYNGEE. The CDR3 spans 12 residues. The CDR3 sequence is CASSVRGSPAFF. The CDR3 DNA sequence: TGTGCCAGCAGCGTCCGAGGGTCACCAGCTTTCTTT.

This chain uses TRBV12-5 with TRBJ2-7; D is unresolved. The CDR3 length is 13 residues. V lost 3 bases to trimming and J lost 6 bases, with 12 bases between them. Germline V gene lookup returns CDR1 LGHNT and CDR2 FRNRAP. The CDR3 here is CASGFKTMTEQYF. The CDR3 DNA is TGTGCTAGTGGTTTCAAAACCATGACCGAGCAGTACTTC.

This clonotype was counted at least ten times. The J gene is TRBJ1-1, the V gene TRBV7-9, with D uncertain. The CDR3 length is 15 residues. The germline gives CDR1 SEHNR, CDR2 FQNEAQ (reference sequence). V was shortened by 0 bases and J by 3 bases, with 11 bases between the two germline ends. The CDR3 bases are TGTGCCAGCAGCTTAGCAAAGGGCCTTGACACTGAAGCTTTCTTT. As protein: CASSLAKGLDTEAFF.

V and J are TRBV7-9 and TRBJ2-7; D possibly corresponds to TRBD1 (5 bases). The CDR3 has 14 residues. V was trimmed by 6 bases and J by 5 bases, leaving 17 bases between them. The germline V gene encodes CDR1 SEHNR and CDR2 FQNEAQ (reference sequence). As DNA, the CDR3 is TGTGCCAGCAGTCCTAAACAGGAGTTCGACGAGCAGTACTTC. Translating gives CASSPKQEFDEQYF.

This clonotype was counted at least ten times. The V gene is TRBV7-3, the J gene TRBJ1-2; weak D call: TRBD1 (5 bases). Between the trimmed V and J ends, which lost 2 bases and 0 bases, there was a span of 10 bases. CDR1 SGHTA and CDR2 FQGTGA come from the germline V gene. This CDR3 spans 15 amino acids. The CDR3 coding sequence is TGTGCCAGCAGCTTAGAACAGGAAGCTAACTATGGCTACACCTTC. Protein: CASSLEQEANYGYTF.

The chain carries TRBV9 and TRBJ1-2, with 9 bases fitting TRBD1. CDR3 size: 17 residues. The trim removed 4 bases at V and 2 bases at J, leaving 12 bases unmatched. CDR1 is SGDLS, CDR2 YYNGEE, per germline. Here the CDR3 DNA reads TGTGCCAGCAGCTCCGGGACAGGGATGGAGTCCAACTATGGCTACACCTTC. Translation gives CASSSGTGMESNYGYTF.

J is TRBJ1-5 and V is TRBV19; D is perhaps TRBD1 (5 bases). The CDR3 has 15 amino acids. The V and J ends lost 7 bases and 4 bases respectively, with 17 bases between them. CDR1 and CDR2 from the germline V gene are LNHDA and SQIVND (reference sequence). CDR3 sequence (DNA): TGTGCCAGTACCCTATTCGGGACCGATAATCAGCCCCAGCATTTT. Its translation is CASTLFGTDNQPQHF.